This T cell receptor (beta chain) was sequenced in a study of early T cells in non-severe SARS-CoV-2 infection. Study-wide context: Sequenced bulk RNA came from whole blood that was unsorted, and chains were unpaired.

In its sample, this clonotype was seen many times. What it recognizes is unknown. This CDR3 contains 15 residues. Per germline, CDR1 SGHNT and CDR2 YYREEE (reference sequence). The V gene lost 0 bases and the J gene lost 0 bases, with 10 bases spanning the gap. Attached unique molecular identifiers marked individual cDNA molecules. TCRdb reprocessed the 5' RACE reads with MiXCR, giving one entry per CDR3 protein. The data contain about 49,000 distinct CDR3 sequences, around 12% of them seen just once; the ten biggest clones take up around 2.6%. Study conclusions and caveats: A preference for anti-spike CD8 responses marked VDJdb matching, which missed private and CD4 specificities.

The chain combines TRBV5-4 with TRBJ2-7; D is ambiguous. The sequenced sample was whole blood, obtained at baseline. The sequence was collected from an adult who was a healthcare worker with PCR-confirmed SARS-CoV-2 infection or an uninfected control (not recorded which). CDR3 sequence: CASSLGQVSSYEQYF. CDR3 nucleotide sequence: TGTGCCAGCAGCTTGGGCCAGGTGAGCTCCTACGAGCAGTACTTC.